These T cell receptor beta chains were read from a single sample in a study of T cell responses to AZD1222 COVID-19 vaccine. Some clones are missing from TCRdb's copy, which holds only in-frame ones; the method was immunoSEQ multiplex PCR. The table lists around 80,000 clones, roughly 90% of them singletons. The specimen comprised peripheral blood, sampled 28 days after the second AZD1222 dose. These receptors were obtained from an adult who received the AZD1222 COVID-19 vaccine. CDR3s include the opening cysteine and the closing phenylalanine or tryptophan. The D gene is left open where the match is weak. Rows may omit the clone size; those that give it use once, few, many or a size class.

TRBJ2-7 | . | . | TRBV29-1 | CSVAEGSGGLSYEQYF | TGCAGCGTAGCCGAAGGGAGTGGGGGGCTGTCCTACGAGCAGTACTTC
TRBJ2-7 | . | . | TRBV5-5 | CASSLATSYEQYF | TGTGCCAGCAGCTTGGCAACCTCCTACGAGCAGTACTTC
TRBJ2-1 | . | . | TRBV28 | CASSFDSGLFF | TGTGCCAGCAGTTTCGATAGTGGACTGTTCTTC
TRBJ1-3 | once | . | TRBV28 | CASSLGGSGNTIYF | TGTGCCAGCAGCTTAGGAGGCTCTGGAAACACCATATATTTT
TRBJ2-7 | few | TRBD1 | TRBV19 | CASSRQGSAYEQYF | TGTGCCAGTAGTAGACAGGGGTCCGCCTACGAGCAGTACTTC
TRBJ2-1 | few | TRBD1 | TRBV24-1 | CATRDRTDIGEQFF | TGTGCCACCAGGGACAGGACCGATATAGGGGAGCAGTTCTTC
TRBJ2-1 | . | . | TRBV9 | CASSPRLGRPRHNEQFF | TGTGCCAGCAGCCCGCGTCTTGGGCGACCTAGGCACAATGAGCAGTTCTTC
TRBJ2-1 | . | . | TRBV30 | CAWENPWGDNEQFF | TGTGCCTGGGAGAATCCTTGGGGGGACAATGAGCAGTTCTTC
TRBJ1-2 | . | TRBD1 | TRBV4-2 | CASSQAVTGGRGFYGYTF | TGTGCCAGCAGCCAAGCCGTGACAGGGGGTAGAGGGTTCTATGGCTACACCTTC
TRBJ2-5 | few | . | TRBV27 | CASSLLGVRETQYF | TGTGCCAGCAGTTTATTGGGGGTTCGGGAGACCCAGTACTTC
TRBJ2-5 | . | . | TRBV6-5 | CASSYTRWETQYF | TGTGCCAGCAGTTACACTCGCTGGGAGACCCAGTACTTC
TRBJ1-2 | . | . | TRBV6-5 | CASRRLYGYTF | TGTGCCAGCAGGCGCCTCTATGGCTACACCTTC
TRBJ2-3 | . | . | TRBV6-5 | CASSSRTGRTDTQYF | TGTGCCAGCAGTTCCAGGACTGGTCGCACAGATACGCAGTATTTT
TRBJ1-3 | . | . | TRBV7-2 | CASSRFGNTIYF | TGTGCCAGCAGCCGGTTTGGAAACACCATATATTTT
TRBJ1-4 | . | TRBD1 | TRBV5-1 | CASSLSMGTGNEKLFF | TGCGCCAGCAGCTTGTCGATGGGGACAGGGAATGAAAAACTGTTTTTT
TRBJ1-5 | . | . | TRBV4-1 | CASSQAIISNQPQHF | TGCGCCAGCAGCCAAGCTATCATAAGCAATCAGCCCCAGCATTTT
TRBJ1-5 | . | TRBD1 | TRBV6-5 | CASSPGQINQPQHF | TGTGCCAGCTCCCCGGGACAGATCAATCAGCCCCAGCATTTT
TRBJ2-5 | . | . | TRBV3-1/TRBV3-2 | CASSQMGGRETQYF | TGTGCCAGCAGCCAAATGGGGGGGCGAGAGACCCAGTACTTC
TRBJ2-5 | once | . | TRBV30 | CAWNRDRHETQYF | TGTGCCTGGAATCGTGACAGGCATGAGACCCAGTACTTC
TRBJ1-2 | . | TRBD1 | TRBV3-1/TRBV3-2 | CASSQTGDGYTF | TGTGCCAGCAGCCAAACAGGGGATGGCTACACCTTC
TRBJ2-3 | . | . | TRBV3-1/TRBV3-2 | CATRRGGRSTDTQYF | TGTGCCACCAGACGAGGGGGAAGGAGCACAGATACGCAGTATTTT
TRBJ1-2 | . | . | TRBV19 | CASSQGTNYGYTF | TGTGCCAGTAGTCAGGGGACTAACTATGGCTACACCTTC
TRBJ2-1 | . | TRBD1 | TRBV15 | CATSRPGTGDNEQFF | TGTGCCACCAGCAGACCAGGGACAGGGGACAATGAGCAGTTCTTC
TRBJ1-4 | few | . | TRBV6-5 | CASTLFATNEKLFF | TGTGCCAGCACCCTATTTGCAACTAATGAAAAACTGTTTTTT
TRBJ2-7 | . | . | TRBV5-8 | CASSLYEQYF | TGTGCCAGCAGCTTGTACGAGCAGTACTTC
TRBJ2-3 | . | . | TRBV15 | CATSRDKMGLRDTQYF | TGTGCCACCAGCAGAGATAAGATGGGACTGAGGGATACGCAGTATTTT